Listed here are 30 T cell receptor beta chains from one sample, sequenced in a study of blood T cell repertoires in COVID-19. The repertoire was sequenced with immunoSEQ multiplex PCR; TCRdb's copy has only in-frame clones and lacks some. Here the sample spans some 120,000 clones, about four fifths being singletons. The specimen was peripheral blood. The receptors stem from a woman in her fifties or sixties with acute or convalescent COVID-19.

The chain recombines TRBV18 with TRBJ1-1; D might be TRBD1 (5 bases). The V gene lost 1 base and the J gene lost 4 bases, with 10 bases spanning the gap. Germline values: CDR1 KGHSH, CDR2 LQKENI. The CDR3 is made up of 14 amino acids. CDR3 bases: TGTGCCAGCTCACCACGGGGGGGGATCACTGAAGCTTTCTTT. Translated, it gives CASSPRGGITEAFF.

V is TRBV12-3 or TRBV12-4 and J is TRBJ1-6, with D unresolved. CDR3 length equals 12 residues. Trimming pared 6 bases from V and 9 bases from J, leaving 9 bases between. The CDR3 region is CASSPRRSPLHF. CDR3 bases: TGTGCCAGCAGCCCCAGGCGTTCACCCCTCCACTTT.

V is TRBV19 and J is TRBJ2-5, with 12 bases lining up with TRBD1. Germline trimming cut 3 bases from V and 3 bases from J; bases unmatched to any gene: 5. This CDR3 region has 16 residues. Germline lookup yields CDR1 LNHDA and CDR2 SQIVND (reference sequence). The CDR3 sequence: CASSIAGTGGEETQYF. DNA of the CDR3: TGTGCCAGTAGTATCGCCGGGACAGGGGGCGAAGAGACCCAGTACTTC.

This clone has a count of ten or more. The chain carries TRBV19 and TRBJ1-1; D perhaps matches TRBD1 (6 bases). Per germline, CDR1 LNHDA and CDR2 SQIVND (reference sequence). CDR3 length: 13 residues. Trimming removed 3 bases from V and 7 bases from J, with 12 bases in between. The CDR3 coding sequence is TGTGCCAGTAGTATGGGGACACTCGGTGAAGCTTTCTTT. Amino acid sequence: CASSMGTLGEAFF. Based on the CDR3 plus reference TRBV19 and TRBJ1-1, the full variable domain is DGGITQSPKYLFRKEGQNVTLSCEQNLNHDAMYWYRQDPGQGLRLIYYSQIVNDFQKGDIAEGYSVSREKKESFPLTVTSAQKNPTAFYLCASSMGTLGEAFFGQGTRLTVV.

This chain links TRBV29-1 with TRBJ2-1; 12 bases line up with TRBD2. V lost 6 bases and J lost 10; bases outside the gene matches: 13. This CDR3 region has 15 residues. Germline V gene data show CDR1 as SQVTM and CDR2 as ANQGSEA. The CDR3: CSVAGLAGFVIEQFF. DNA of the CDR3: TGCAGCGTGGCCGGACTAGCGGGGTTCGTCATCGAGCAGTTCTTC.

The chain recombines TRBV9 with TRBJ1-5; D unresolved. Germline V lookup: CDR1 SGDLS, CDR2 YYNGEE. The CDR3 spans 17 residues. V shed 0 bases and J shed 5 bases, with 18 bases lying between them. CDR3 amino acids: CASSVARRLSTHQPQHF. The CDR3, as DNA: TGTGCCAGCAGCGTAGCTCGGCGACTGAGTACCCATCAGCCCCAGCATTTT. Filled out from reference TRBV9 and TRBJ1-5, the complete variable domain reads DSGVTQTPKHLITATGQRVTLRCSPRSGDLSVYWYQQSLDQGLQFLIQYYNGEERAKGNILERFSAQQFPDLHSELNLSSLELGDSALYFCASSVARRLSTHQPQHFGDGTRLSIL.

V is TRBV3-1 (or the pseudogene TRBV3-2) and J is TRBJ2-7; the D gene is possibly TRBD1 (7 bases). Trimming removed 4 bases from V and 1 base from J, with 14 bases in between. The V gene's germline CDR1 is LGHDT and CDR2 YNNKEL (reference sequence). The CDR3 is 15 amino acids. The CDR3 DNA follows: TGTGCCAGCAGCCCCAGACCAGGGGGGTCCTACGAGCAGTACTTC. The encoded protein is CASSPRPGGSYEQYF.

The V gene is TRBV3-1 (or the pseudogene TRBV3-2), the J gene TRBJ2-1; the match to TRBD2 covers 9 bases. CDR3 length equals 13 residues. CDR1 LGHDT and CDR2 YNNKEL come from the germline V gene (reference sequence). V shed 2 bases, J shed 10 bases, and the junction held 3 bases outside the gene matches. The CDR3 is CASSQQTSGEQFF. Written as DNA, the CDR3 is TGTGCCAGCAGCCAACAGACTAGCGGAGAGCAGTTCTTC.

About this clone itself: Other DNA sequences from this sample encode an identical CDR3 as well. The chain has TRBV29-1 and TRBJ1-2, with 7 bases that match TRBD1. The J segment lost 2 bases and the V segment lost 0 bases, leaving 3 bases of the junction unmatched. The germline gives CDR1 SQVTM, CDR2 ANQGSEA. This CDR3 is 14 amino acids long. As DNA, the CDR3 is TGCAGCGTTGAAGAGGAAGGGGGCAACTATGGCTACACCTTC. It codes for CSVEEEGGNYGYTF. Together with reference TRBV29-1 and TRBJ1-2, the CDR3 gives the full variable domain: SAVISQKPSRDICQRGTSLTIQCQVDSQVTMMFWYRQQPGQSLTLIATANQGSEATYESGFVIDKFPISRPNLTFSTLTVSNMSPEDSSIYLCSVEEEGGNYGYTFGSGTRLTVV.

This rearrangement joins TRBV20-1 to TRBJ1-1; the match to TRBD1 covers 9 bases. CDR1 is DFQATT, CDR2 SNEGSKA, per germline (reference sequence). The CDR3 is made up of 13 amino acids. The V gene end was trimmed by 3 bases and the J gene end by 11 bases; junction bases not matched to a gene: 10. CDR3 protein: CSASGTGRRLAFF. CDR3 sequence (DNA): TGCAGTGCTAGTGGGACAGGGAGGCGCCTGGCTTTCTTT.

The chain is built from TRBV27 and TRBJ2-1, with TRBD2 matching 10 bases. This CDR3 contains 15 residues. Germline V gene sequence: CDR1 MNHEY, CDR2 SMNVEV (reference sequence). V was pared by 3 bases and J by 9 bases, with 8 bases of the junction left unmatched. DNA of the CDR3: TGTGCCAGCAGTTTTACTAGCGGGAACATCGGTGAGCAGTTCTTC. Translation: CASSFTSGNIGEQFF.

The rearrangement links TRBV29-1 to TRBJ1-2; 7 nucleotides align to TRBD1. The CDR3 covers 14 residues. Germline CDR1 and CDR2: SQVTM and ANQGSEA. With V trimmed by 4 bases and J by 6 bases, 11 bases remained unmatched. CDR3 nucleotide sequence: TGCAGCGTTGCCAGAACCGGGACAGAGCATGGCTACACCTTC. This encodes CSVARTGTEHGYTF.

V gene TRBV2 combines with J gene TRBJ1-5, with TRBD1 matching 7 bases. The germline V gene has CDR1 SNHLY and CDR2 FYNNEI. The CDR3 loop spans 14 amino acids. Trimming removed 6 bases from V and 5 bases from J; junction bases left unmatched: 7. The CDR3 spells CASSLQGIHQPQHF. The CDR3 DNA follows: TGTGCCAGCAGCCTACAGGGGATCCATCAGCCCCAGCATTTT.

The chain employs TRBV5-1 and TRBJ1-1, with 8 bases fitting TRBD1. CDR3 length equals 16 residues. V lost 2 bases and J lost 2; bases outside the gene matches: 8. Germline CDR1 reads SGHRS; CDR2 reads YFSETQ. Here the CDR3 reads CASSFYTGQGNTEAFF. In DNA form, the CDR3 reads TGCGCCAGCAGCTTTTATACTGGACAGGGTAACACTGAAGCTTTCTTT.

The gene calls are TRBV13 and TRBJ2-3, with 11 bases aligning to TRBD2. V dropped 4 bases and J dropped 5; count of bases not matched to a gene: 5. Germline V gene data show CDR1 as PRHDT and CDR2 as FYEKMQ (reference sequence). The CDR3 contains 15 residues. The CDR3 is CASSYSGGAVDTQYF. For the CDR3, the DNA is TGTGCCAGCAGCTATAGCGGGGGGGCCGTAGATACGCAGTATTTT.

There are a few counts of this clone. The rearrangement links TRBV7-3 to TRBJ1-1; no firm D call. Germline V gene lookup returns CDR1 SGHTA and CDR2 FQGTGA. The CDR3 covers 14 residues. V was cut by 0 bases and J by 10 bases, with 15 bases left in between. The CDR3 loop reads CASSLTEGSTTAFF. The CDR3 DNA sequence: TGTGCCAGCAGCTTAACGGAGGGCAGCACGACAGCTTTCTTT. Supplemented by reference TRBV7-3 and TRBJ1-1, the full variable domain reads GAGVSQTPSNKVTEKGKYVELRCDPISGHTALYWYRQSLGQGPEFLIYFQGTGAADDSGLPNDRFFAVRPEGSVSTLKIQRTERGDSAVYLCASSLTEGSTTAFFGQGTRLTVV.

The chain combines TRBV7-2 with TRBJ2-2; TRBD1 is a possible D gene (6 bases). V lost 5 bases, J lost 4 bases, and 14 bases lay in between. The CDR3 consists of 15 residues. Germline CDR1 reads SGHTA; CDR2 reads FQGNSA. The CDR3 DNA reads as TGTGCCAGCAGCCGGGATCAGGGGAGCACCGGGGAGCTGTTTTTT. Its protein product is CASSRDQGSTGELFF.

This chain connects TRBV5-1 to TRBJ1-3; the D gene is possibly TRBD1 (6 bases). The V and J ends lost 0 bases and 3 bases respectively, with 10 bases between them. The CDR3 is made up of 15 amino acids. Germline values: CDR1 SGHRS, CDR2 YFSETQ. CDR3 protein: CASSLGQAFGNTIYF. Here the CDR3 DNA reads TGCGCCAGCAGCTTGGGACAGGCATTTGGAAACACCATATATTTT.

For this clone: The same CDR3 arises from other DNA sequences in this sample as well. This chain joins TRBV12-3 or TRBV12-4 and TRBJ1-5; D might be TRBD1 (5 bases). Between the trimmed V and J ends, which lost 3 bases and 4 bases, there was a span of 7 bases. There are 13 residues in the CDR3. This CDR3 is CASSFRGNQPQHF. CDR3 nucleotide sequence: TGTGCCAGCAGTTTTCGGGGGAATCAGCCCCAGCATTTT.

The CDR3 here is CASSTTGTEAFF. As DNA, the CDR3 is TGCGCCAGCAGCACTACGGGGACAGAAGCTTTCTTT. The gene calls are TRBV5-1 and TRBJ1-1; a possible D gene is TRBD1 (6 bases). Germline V CDR1 and CDR2: SGHRS, YFSETQ. V dropped 4 bases and J dropped 8 bases, with 12 bases sitting between them. This CDR3 has 12 residues.

This chain uses TRBV4-1 with TRBJ1-3; maybe TRBD1 (6 bases). The CDR3 length is 14 residues. Germline lookup yields CDR1 MGHRA and CDR2 YSYEKL. Deletions cut 5 bases from V and 4 bases from J, with 12 bases between. CDR3 nucleotides: TGCGCCAGCAGCGTAACAGGGTTGGGAAACACCATATATTTT. Translating it yields CASSVTGLGNTIYF.

The chain has TRBV24-1 and TRBJ2-7; unclear D gene. The CDR3 is made up of 14 amino acids. Germline-derived CDR1 and CDR2 are KGHDR and SFDVKD. The V and J ends lost 2 bases and 6 bases respectively, with 13 bases between them. The CDR3 region is CATSDSGFMGEQYF. The CDR3 DNA sequence: TGTGCCACCAGTGATTCGGGTTTCATGGGCGAGCAGTACTTC.

This chain uses TRBV9 with TRBJ2-1, with a weak D call TRBD1 (6 bases). The CDR3 is made up of 14 amino acids. The germline V and J ends were trimmed by 4 bases and 9 bases, with 17 bases remaining between them. Germline loops: CDR1 SGDLS, CDR2 YYNGEE. DNA of the CDR3: TGTGCCAGCAGCATCTCAACAGGGATTCCTGAGCAGTTCTTC. Its protein is CASSISTGIPEQFF.

The V call is TRBV6-6, the J call TRBJ2-3, with TRBD1 identical over 9 bases. CDR1 is MNHNY and CDR2 is SVGAGI in the germline V gene (reference sequence). The length of the CDR3 is 14 residues. The trim removed 7 bases at V and 5 bases at J, leaving 7 bases unmatched. The CDR3 here is CASTLGQGGDTQYF. The CDR3 DNA follows: TGTGCCAGCACCCTGGGACAGGGCGGAGATACGCAGTATTTT.

This clone occurred a few times. V and J are TRBV10-3 and TRBJ1-5, with D possibly TRBD1 on 6 matching bases. The CDR3 has 15 amino acids. CDR1 ENHRY and CDR2 SYGVKD come from the germline V gene. Trimming cost V 11 bases and J 4 bases, with 21 bases left between them. The CDR3 is CAVKGEQGPNQPQHF. Written as DNA, the CDR3 is TGTGCCGTGAAGGGTGAACAGGGCCCTAATCAGCCCCAGCATTTT.

The rearrangement links TRBV24-1 to TRBJ2-2, with D possibly matching TRBD1 (6 bases). The CDR3 spans 14 residues. CDR1 KGHDR and CDR2 SFDVKD come from the germline V gene. Trimming cost V 3 bases and J 6 bases, with 10 bases left between them. The CDR3 region has the DNA TGTGCCACCAGTGATAACAGGGTCGCCGGGGAGCTGTTTTTT. Translating gives CATSDNRVAGELFF.

The rearrangement joins TRBV30 to TRBJ1-1, with D possibly matching TRBD1 (5 bases). V was pared by 1 base and J by 1 base, with 10 bases between. The CDR3 runs to 14 residues. Germline CDR1 GTSNPN, CDR2 SVGIG (reference sequence). CDR3 region: CAWSAGHSNTEAFF. The CDR3 bases are TGTGCCTGGAGTGCAGGACACTCGAACACTGAAGCTTTCTTT.

This sequence joins TRBV11-3 and TRBJ2-3; 7 bases match TRBD2. Germline assignment: CDR1 SGHNT and CDR2 YENEEA. The CDR3 extends over 16 amino acids. V lost 1 base, J lost 1 base, and 5 bases stayed unmatched. This chain's CDR3 is CASSLGGGIGTDTQYF. The CDR3 DNA sequence: TGTGCCAGCAGCTTAGGCGGGGGTATAGGCACAGATACGCAGTATTTT.

V gene TRBV5-1 combines with J gene TRBJ1-1; 8 nucleotides line up with TRBD1. Germline CDR1 reads SGHRS; CDR2 reads YFSETQ. The CDR3 is made up of 16 amino acids. The J segment lost 6 bases and the V segment lost 0 bases, leaving 10 bases of the junction unmatched. In nucleotides, the CDR3 is TGCGCCAGCAGCTTGGGTCAGGGGGCGGTTAGAGCTGAAGCTTTCTTT. This encodes CASSLGQGAVRAEAFF.

V usage is TRBV5-1 and J usage is TRBJ2-7; possible D gene TRBD2, 6 bases. Between the trimmed V and J ends, which lost 1 base and 1 base, there was a span of 12 bases. The CDR3 totals 15 residues. Germline V CDR1 and CDR2: SGHRS, YFSETQ. The CDR3 DNA follows: TGCGCCAGCAGCTTGCAACCTGGGGGGTCCTACGAGCAGTACTTC. It specifies CASSLQPGGSYEQYF. Full variable domain (missing parts from reference TRBV5-1 and TRBJ2-7): KAGVTQTPRYLIKTRGQQVTLSCSPISGHRSVSWYQQTPGQGLQFLFEYFSETQRNKGNFPGRFSGRQFSNSRSEMNVSTLELGDSALYLCASSLQPGGSYEQYFGPGTRLTVT.